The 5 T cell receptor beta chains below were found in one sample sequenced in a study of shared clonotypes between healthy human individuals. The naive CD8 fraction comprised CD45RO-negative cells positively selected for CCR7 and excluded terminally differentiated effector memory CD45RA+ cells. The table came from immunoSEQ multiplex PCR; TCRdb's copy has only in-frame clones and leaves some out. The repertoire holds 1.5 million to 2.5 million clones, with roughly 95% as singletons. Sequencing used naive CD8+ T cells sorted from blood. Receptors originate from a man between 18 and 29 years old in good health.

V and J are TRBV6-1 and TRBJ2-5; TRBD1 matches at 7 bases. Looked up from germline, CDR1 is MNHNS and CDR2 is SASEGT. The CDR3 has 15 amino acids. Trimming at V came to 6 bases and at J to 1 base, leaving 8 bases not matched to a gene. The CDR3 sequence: CASSALQGLQETQYF. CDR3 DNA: TGTGCCAGCAGCGCTTTACAGGGGCTCCAAGAGACCCAGTACTTC.

The CDR3 nucleotides are TGCGCCAGCAGCTTGGCCCTTAGGACGGGAGATAATTCACCCCTCCACTTT. It encodes CASSLALRTGDNSPLHF. This sequence joins TRBV5-1 and TRBJ1-6; D not resolved. From germline, CDR1 is SGHRS and CDR2 YFSETQ. The CDR3 extends over 17 amino acids. V lost 0 bases to trimming and J lost 5 bases, with 15 bases between them.

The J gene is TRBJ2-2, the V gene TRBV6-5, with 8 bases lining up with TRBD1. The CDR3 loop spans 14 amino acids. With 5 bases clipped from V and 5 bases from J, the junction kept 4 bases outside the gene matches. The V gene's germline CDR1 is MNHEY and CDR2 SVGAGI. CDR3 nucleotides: TGTGCCAGCAGTGCTACAGGGGGGACCGGGGAGCTGTTTTTT. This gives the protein CASSATGGTGELFF.

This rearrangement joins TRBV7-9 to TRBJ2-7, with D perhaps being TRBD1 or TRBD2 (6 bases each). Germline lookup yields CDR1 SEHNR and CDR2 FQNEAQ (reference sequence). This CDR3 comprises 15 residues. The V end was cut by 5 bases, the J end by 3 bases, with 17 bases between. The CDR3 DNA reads TGTGCCAGCAGCCACGGGGGCTCGACTTTCTACGAGCAGTACTTC. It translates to CASSHGGSTFYEQYF.

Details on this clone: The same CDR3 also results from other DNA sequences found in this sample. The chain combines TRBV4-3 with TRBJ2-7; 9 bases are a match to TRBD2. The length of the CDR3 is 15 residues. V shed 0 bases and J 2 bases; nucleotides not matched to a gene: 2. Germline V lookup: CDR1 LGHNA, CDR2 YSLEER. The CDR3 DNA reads TGCGCCAGCAGCCAAGAGTCTAGCGGGACCTACGAGCAGTACTTC. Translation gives CASSQESSGTYEQYF.